This entry concerns a single TCR beta chain. Its antigen is undetermined. The naive gate required viable CD3+CD4+ or CD3+CD8+ cells with CCR7+CD45RA+CD45RO-CD95-CD27+CD28+ phenotype. Peripheral blood was collected from the related graft donor on the marrow donation day. In germline, CDR1 is SGHDT, CDR2 YYEEEE. Trimming removed 4 bases from V and 7 bases from J, with 17 bases in between. CDR3 length: 14 residues. The sample originates from a study of T cells after posttransplantation cyclophosphamide. This table comes from immunoSEQ multiplex PCR, and its TCRdb copy is limited to in-frame clones, with some not included. The sample lists fewer than 25,000 clones, around 98% occurring once. Study results and caveats: TRB clonality was highly associated with recipient CMV seropositivity and reactivation. Donor-recipient repertoire similarity was low at 1-2 months, rising over year one. TRB overlap between skin or GI tissue T cells and blood was limited.

The sample consisted of naive CD4+ T cells sorted from PBMCs. The TCR originated in a man over 45 in good health, CMV-negative, and a related stem cell transplant donor. J is TRBJ1-2 and V is TRBV5-6; tentative D call: TRBD1 (5 bases). The CDR3 protein is CASSPGRGRFGYTF. CDR3 coding DNA: TGTGCCAGCAGCCCCGGAAGGGGAAGGTTTGGCTACACCTTC.